One and the same sample provided the 21 T cell receptor beta chains below, sequenced in a study of OX40 agonist ivuxolimab in advanced cancers. Clones were sequenced by immunoSEQ multiplex PCR, and TCRdb holds only the in-frame ones, with some missing. The data contain under 90,000 clones, over 75% of them seen just once; the ten biggest clones take up 0.75% to 1%. Sequenced here: CD4+ or CD8+ T cells sorted from blood, sampled in a trial of the OX40 agonist ivuxolimab. All receptors come from an adult with an advanced solid tumor such as melanoma, head and neck, liver or kidney cancer.

This chain connects TRBV28 to TRBJ2-7, with 7 bases aligning to TRBD2. This CDR3 is built from 14 residues. Germline CDR1 is MDHEN and CDR2 is SYDVKM. Losses at the gene ends were 3 bases for V and 2 bases for J; bases not matched to a gene: 4. The CDR3: CASSFGGSPYEQYF. In nucleotides, the CDR3 is TGTGCCAGCAGTTTCGGCGGGAGCCCCTACGAGCAGTACTTC. Full variable domain (missing parts from reference TRBV28 and TRBJ2-7): DVKVTQSSRYLVKRTGEKVFLECVQDMDHENMFWYRQDPGLGLRLIYFSYDVKMKEKGDIPEGYSVSREKKERFSLILESASTNQTSMYLCASSFGGSPYEQYFGPGTRLTVT.

The gene calls are TRBV9 and TRBJ2-2, with D uncertain. Germline V gene sequence: CDR1 SGDLS, CDR2 YYNGEE. The CDR3 is 15 amino acids. V was clipped by 0 bases and J by 4 bases, with 10 bases between them. The CDR3 is CASSVDGIITGELFF. CDR3 nucleotides: TGTGCCAGCAGCGTAGATGGCATAATCACCGGGGAGCTGTTTTTT. The complete variable domain, with remaining parts taken from reference TRBV9 and TRBJ2-2, reads DSGVTQTPKHLITATGQRVTLRCSPRSGDLSVYWYQQSLDQGLQFLIQYYNGEERAKGNILERFSAQQFPDLHSELNLSSLELGDSALYFCASSVDGIITGELFFGEGSRLTVL.

The gene calls are TRBV2 and TRBJ2-2; 9 bases line up with TRBD2. There are 15 residues in the CDR3. The trim removed 6 bases at V and 7 bases at J, leaving 9 bases unmatched. CDR1 and CDR2 from the germline V gene are SNHLY and FYNNEI. CDR3 coding DNA: TGTGCCAGCAGCGAAACGGGACTAGCAATCGGGGAGCTGTTTTTT. It translates to CASSETGLAIGELFF.

V and J are TRBV2 and TRBJ2-1; 8 bases agree with TRBD2. The CDR3 consists of 15 residues. The V and J ends lost 7 bases and 7 bases, in that order; junction bases with no gene match: 12. Germline CDR1 and CDR2: SNHLY and FYNNEI. The CDR3 spells CASKNTGGPGNEQFF. The CDR3 nucleotides are TGTGCCAGCAAGAATACGGGAGGGCCGGGAAATGAGCAGTTCTTC.

The rearrangement links TRBV7-3 to TRBJ2-1; 10 bases match TRBD2. The V segment lost 5 bases and the J segment 6 bases; nucleotides outside the gene matches: 4. The length of the CDR3 is 14 residues. CDR1 is SGHTA and CDR2 is FQGTGA in the germline V gene. CDR3 loop: CASSHGTSANEQFF. The CDR3 region has the DNA TGTGCCAGCAGCCACGGGACTAGCGCCAATGAGCAGTTCTTC.

The chain is built from TRBV6-5 and TRBJ2-1; 14 bases align to TRBD2. The CDR3 sequence is 15 residues long. After removal of 4 bases from V and 9 bases from J, the junction contained 5 bases not matched to a gene. In germline, CDR1 is MNHEY, CDR2 SVGAGI. The CDR3 region is CASSWGLAGVGEQFF. CDR3 in DNA: TGTGCCAGCAGTTGGGGACTAGCGGGAGTCGGTGAGCAGTTCTTC.

The chain employs TRBV27 and TRBJ1-5; maybe TRBD1 (5 bases). V was shortened by 2 bases and J by 6 bases, with 8 bases between the two germline ends. The V gene's germline CDR1 is MNHEY and CDR2 SMNVEV (reference sequence). CDR3 length: 13 residues. DNA for the CDR3: TGTGCCAGCAGTTTAGAAGGGGTTCAGCCCCAGCATTTT. It yields the protein CASSLEGVQPQHF.

The chain joins TRBV15 to TRBJ2-1; D ambiguous. Deletions cut 0 bases from V and 2 bases from J, with 8 bases between. This CDR3 is built from 15 residues. Germline CDR1 LNHNV, CDR2 YYDKDF (reference sequence). CDR3 DNA: TGTGCCACCAGCAGAGACGCGAACCCCTACAATGAGCAGTTCTTC. Amino acid sequence: CATSRDANPYNEQFF.

The V and J genes are TRBV7-2 and TRBJ1-5, with a possible D match to TRBD1 (6 bases). V lost 4 bases and J lost 1, with 14 bases in between. CDR1 and CDR2 from the germline V gene are SGHTA and FQGNSA. The CDR3 contains 16 residues. CDR3 amino acids: CASSSNRVPSNQPQHF. The CDR3 DNA reads as TGTGCCAGCAGCTCGAACAGGGTCCCCAGCAATCAGCCCCAGCATTTT.

V and J are TRBV15 and TRBJ2-5; perhaps TRBD1 as D (5 bases). Germline V gene data show CDR1 as LNHNV and CDR2 as YYDKDF (reference sequence). This CDR3 has 17 amino acids. V dropped 5 bases and J dropped 4 bases, with 23 bases sitting between them. The CDR3 is CATSPSGRPFPGETQYF. The CDR3 DNA sequence: TGTGCCACCAGCCCCTCAGGGCGACCATTCCCGGGAGAGACCCAGTACTTC. The whole variable domain, filled in from reference TRBV15 and TRBJ2-5, reads DAMVIQNPRYQVTQFGKPVTLSCSQTLNHNVMYWYQQKSSQAPKLLFHYYDKDFNNEADTPDNFQSRRPNTSFCFLDIRSPGLGDTAMYLCATSPSGRPFPGETQYFGPGTRLLVL.

The chain combines TRBV4-1 with TRBJ2-1; 10 bases fit TRBD2. After removal of 1 base from V and 2 bases from J, the junction contained 5 bases not matched to a gene. CDR3 length equals 17 residues. The germline CDR1 and CDR2 sequences are MGHRA and YSYEKL. The CDR3 DNA reads as TGCGCCAGCAGCCAAGGAAACGGACTAGCGGCCTACAATGAGCAGTTCTTC. Amino acids: CASSQGNGLAAYNEQFF.

The genes are TRBV5-1 and TRBJ1-1; D gene uncertain. Trimming shortened V by 0 bases and J by 3 bases, and 6 bases separated the two germline ends. The CDR3 length is 13 residues. Per germline, CDR1 SGHRS and CDR2 YFSETQ. The CDR3 DNA follows: TGCGCCAGCAGCTTGGGGGCGGACACTGAAGCTTTCTTT. Its translation is CASSLGADTEAFF.

The sample holds one count of this clone. The junction departs from the called germline gene at one end, perhaps through a read error. The CDR3 reads CASSLVGTSTVF. In DNA form, the CDR3 reads TGTGCCAGCAGCTTGGTCGGGACTAGCACGGTCTTC. This sequence joins TRBV5-4 and TRBJ2-1; 9 bases match TRBD2. Germline CDR1 is SGHNT and CDR2 is YYREEE (reference sequence). This CDR3 is 12 amino acids long. Using reference TRBV5-4 and TRBJ2-1 for the parts outside the CDR3, the full variable domain is ETGVTQSPTHLIKTRGQQVTLRCSSQSGHNTVSWYQQALGQGPQFIFQYYREEENGRGNFPPRFSGLQFPNYSSELNVNALELDDSALYLCASSLVGTSTVFGPGTRLTVL.

This clone has a single count. The chain couples TRBV30 to TRBJ2-7, with 7 bases fitting TRBD2. V was pared by 5 bases and J by 3 bases, with 1 base of the junction left unmatched. The CDR3 is made up of 11 amino acids. CDR1 and CDR2 (germline): GTSNPN, SVGIG (reference sequence). The CDR3 bases are TGTGCCTGGGGACTAGACTACGAGCAGTACTTC. Protein: CAWGLDYEQYF.

This clone has only a few counts. The rearrangement links TRBV6-1 to TRBJ2-7; the D is unclear. Germline V CDR1 and CDR2: MNHNS, SASEGT. V gave up 2 bases and J gave up 6 bases, with 11 bases separating them. The CDR3 has 13 amino acids. CDR3 nucleotides: TGTGCCAGCAGTGAATATCCCTCGAGCGAGCAGTACTTC. It codes for CASSEYPSSEQYF.

The chain has TRBV6-6 and TRBJ2-1, with 14 bases lining up with TRBD2. The ends lost 8 bases at V and 6 bases at J; junction bases unmatched: 0. The CDR3 length is 13 residues. The V gene's germline CDR1 is MNHNY and CDR2 SVGAGI (reference sequence). CDR3 sequence: CASGTSGSNEQFF. The DNA for the CDR3 is TGTGCCAGCGGGACTAGCGGGAGCAATGAGCAGTTCTTC.

The rearrangement uses TRBV5-6 and TRBJ1-1; D is unresolved. Germline lookup yields CDR1 SGHDT and CDR2 YYEEEE. Between the trimmed V and J ends, which lost 4 bases and 6 bases, there was a span of 16 bases. The CDR3 totals 14 residues. For the CDR3, the DNA is TGTGCCAGCAGCAGACCTCCCCGGAAGGCTGAAGCTTTCTTT. The encoded protein is CASSRPPRKAEAFF.

V usage is TRBV2 and J usage is TRBJ2-2, with TRBD2 matching over 9 bases. The CDR3 loop spans 14 amino acids. V dropped 7 bases and J dropped 8; count of bases not matched to a gene: 8. Germline V gives CDR1 SNHLY, CDR2 FYNNEI. Written as DNA, the CDR3 is TGTGCCAGCAATCCGGCTAGCGGGATGGGGGAGCTGTTTTTT. Translating gives CASNPASGMGELFF.

This chain connects TRBV27 to TRBJ2-1; 10 nucleotides match TRBD1. V lost 4 bases and J lost 3; bases outside the gene matches: 6. Per germline, CDR1 MNHEY and CDR2 SMNVEV (reference sequence). This CDR3 has 16 amino acids. The CDR3 DNA is TGTGCCAGCAGTTCCGGGACAGGGGAGTTCTACAATGAGCAGTTCTTC. Translating it yields CASSSGTGEFYNEQFF.

This clone came up once. The J gene is TRBJ2-3, the V gene TRBV6-6; D might be TRBD1 or TRBD2, each matching 5 bases. Germline CDR1 and CDR2: MNHNY and SVGAGI (reference sequence). V gave up 0 bases and J gave up 2 bases, with 9 bases separating them. This CDR3 has 15 amino acids. CDR3 in amino acids: CASSYSGTFTDTQYF. CDR3 bases: TGTGCCAGCAGTTACTCAGGGACGTTCACAGATACGCAGTATTTT.

The chain uses TRBV7-2 and TRBJ2-1; 8 bases are shared with TRBD2. CDR3 length: 17 amino acids. Germline CDR1 is SGHTA and CDR2 is FQGNSA. V trimming: 1 base; J trimming: 5 bases; junction bases outside the gene matches: 10. The DNA for the CDR3 is TGTGCCAGCAGCTTAGTGAGGGGTAGCGGGACTAACAATGAGCAGTTCTTC. Its translation: CASSLVRGSGTNNEQFF. Filled out from reference TRBV7-2 and TRBJ2-1, the complete variable domain reads GAGVSQSPSNKVTEKGKDVELRCDPISGHTALYWYRQSLGQGLEFLIYFQGNSAPDKSGLPSDRFSAERTGGSVSTLTIQRTQQEDSAVYLCASSLVRGSGTNNEQFFGPGTRLTVL.